This T cell receptor (beta chain) was sequenced in a study of shared clonotypes between healthy human individuals. Here immunoSEQ multiplex PCR was the method, and the copy in TCRdb shows in-frame clones only, minus some. Of some 2,400,000 clones listed, around 95% are singletons. Germline V gene sequence: CDR1 SNHLY, CDR2 FYNNEI. The CDR3 is 11 residues long, counting both termini. Study-wide findings and caveats: Clonotypes shared by all four donors outscored non-shared clonotypes in generation probability. Larger estimated richness was generally recorded for naive subsets relative to memory subsets.

Healthy HIV-negative adults without recent acute infections or vaccinations served as donors. Comment on this clone: Its antigen is currently unknown. This CDR3 fails to terminate in the conserved phenylalanine or tryptophan, so it likely reflects a read error. Because the CDR3's place on the DNA is in doubt, the DNA is left out and the CDR3 is given as listed by TCRdb.

This chain connects TRBV2 to TRBJ2-7; TRBD1 is taken as the D call from the table, unchecked against the DNA. This receptor was identified in a young man in good health. Sequencing was performed on naive CD4+ T cells sorted from blood. As for subset: CD45RA+ positively selected. CDR3 protein: CASSETGTGSE.